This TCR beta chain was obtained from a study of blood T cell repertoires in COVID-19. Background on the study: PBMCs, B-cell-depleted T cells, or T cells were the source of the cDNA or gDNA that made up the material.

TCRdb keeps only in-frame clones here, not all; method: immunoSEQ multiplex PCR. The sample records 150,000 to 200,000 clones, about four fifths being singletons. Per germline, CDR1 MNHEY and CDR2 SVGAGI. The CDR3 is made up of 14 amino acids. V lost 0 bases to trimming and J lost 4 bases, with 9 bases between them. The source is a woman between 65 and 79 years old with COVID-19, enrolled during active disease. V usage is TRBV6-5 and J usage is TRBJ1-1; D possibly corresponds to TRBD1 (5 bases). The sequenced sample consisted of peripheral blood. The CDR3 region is CASSYSRGGTEAFF. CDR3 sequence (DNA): TGTGCCAGCAGTTACTCGAGGGGAGGCACTGAAGCTTTCTTT.